The subject of this entry is one TCR beta chain. No antigen is known for it. The V gene's germline CDR1 is SGHTA and CDR2 FQGTGA. The junction had 2 bases not matched to a gene; V was cut back by 1 base and J by 1 base. The CDR3 is 16 amino acids. This sample was taken from a study of beta chain features in type 1 diabetes. Study-wide points: Type 1 diabetes patients had moderately but significantly shorter TCRB CDR3s in all four CD4+ subsets. Possible PCR preference for shorter templates applied equally to patients and controls.

Expressed TCRB transcripts got sequenced, as all isolated RNA was reverse transcribed. Using immunoSEQ multiplex PCR, the repertoire was profiled, and TCRdb retains in-frame clones only, with some absent. The profile shows about 650,000 clones, over 10% of them singletons. The receptor was isolated from a man under 40 with type 1 diabetes. The rearrangement joins TRBV7-3 to TRBJ2-3; 10 positions match TRBD1. Sequenced: naive CD4+ T cells from blood. Here the CDR3 reads CASSLRQGAGTDTQYF. In DNA, the CDR3 is TGTGCCAGCAGCTTAAGACAGGGGGCTGGCACAGATACGCAGTATTTT.